The 30 T cell receptor beta chains below come from one sample, sequenced in a study of T-cell reconstitution after alpha-beta-depleted transplantation in children. Using unique molecular identifiers, the investigators prepared the TCRbeta library. One entry per CDR3 protein results from TCRdb running MiXCR on the PCR reads. The sample carries about 640,000 distinct CDR3 sequences, about 15% recorded once. Sequenced material: PBMCs from the stem cell graft donor, taken from the stem cell graft. These receptors were taken from a human donor who donated a stem cell graft to a child with acute myeloid leukemia.

This clonotype was counted between two and nine times. The chain combines TRBV12-3 or TRBV12-4 with TRBJ2-5; 7 bases match TRBD1. The J segment lost 0 bases and the V segment lost 6 bases, leaving 4 bases of the junction unmatched. This CDR3 spans 14 amino acids. DNA of the CDR3: TGTGCCAGCAGAAGTGGGACAGACCAAGAGACCCAGTACTTC. It codes for CASRSGTDQETQYF.

This clonotype was found many times. The CDR3 loop reads CSAREVQETQYF. The DNA of the CDR3 is TGCAGTGCTAGAGAGGTCCAAGAGACCCAGTACTTC. V is TRBV20-1 and J is TRBJ2-5; D is undetermined. Germline V gene sequence: CDR1 DFQATT, CDR2 SNEGSKA (reference sequence). Trimming took 0 bases from V and 1 from J, leaving 3 bases between them. The CDR3 spans 12 residues.

This chain uses TRBV15 with TRBJ1-2, with D hard to call. This CDR3 has 15 amino acids. The V end lost 5 bases, the J end lost 4 bases, and 17 bases lay between the germline ends. The germline CDR1 and CDR2 sequences are LNHNV and YYDKDF (reference sequence). The CDR3: CATSAVGRDVYGYTF. The CDR3 region has the DNA TGTGCCACCAGCGCCGTAGGACGGGATGTCTATGGCTACACCTTC.

The sample holds a few counts of this clonotype. J is TRBJ2-2 and V is TRBV20-1, with D possibly being TRBD1 or TRBD2 (7 bases each). The germline V gene encodes CDR1 DFQATT and CDR2 SNEGSKA (reference sequence). V was clipped by 3 bases and J by 4 bases, with 15 bases between them. This CDR3 has 15 amino acids. The CDR3, as DNA: TGCAGTGCTAGCAGGGGGGGGGCCCCCACCGGGGAGCTGTTTTTT. Protein sequence: CSASRGGAPTGELFF.

This clonotype was detected many times. The rearrangement uses TRBV7-9 and TRBJ2-1, with D tentatively TRBD1 or TRBD2 (5 bases each). The CDR3 has 13 residues. Germline V lookup: CDR1 SEHNR, CDR2 FQNEAQ (reference sequence). V lost 11 bases to trimming and J lost 3 bases, with 14 bases between them. The CDR3 loop is CAGLRDGYNEQFF. The CDR3 nucleotides read TGTGCCGGACTCAGGGACGGCTACAATGAGCAGTTCTTC.

This clonotype was observed at least ten times. The J gene is TRBJ2-1, the V gene TRBV5-1; 14 bases are shared with TRBD2. The germline V gene encodes CDR1 SGHRS and CDR2 YFSETQ. The CDR3 runs to 15 residues. V was clipped by 4 bases and J by 9 bases; unmatched bases: 6. The CDR3 nucleotides read TGCGCCAGCAGCGCGACTAGCGGGGGGGCGAGTGAGCAGTTCTTC. This translates into CASSATSGGASEQFF.

A few counts support this clonotype. The chain links TRBV29-1 to TRBJ1-5, with D perhaps matching TRBD1 (5 bases). The germline V gene encodes CDR1 SQVTM and CDR2 ANQGSEA. The CDR3 is 13 residues long. The ends were cut back, 7 bases at V and 4 bases at J, with 14 bases in the middle. The CDR3 is CSAIGTENQPQHF. CDR3 DNA: TGCAGCGCTATAGGGACCGAAAATCAGCCCCAGCATTTT.

This clonotype has a count of ten or more. The chain recombines TRBV7-2 with TRBJ2-5; 7 bases agree with TRBD1. Germline CDR1 SGHTA, CDR2 FQGNSA. Germline trimming cut 3 bases from V and 1 base from J; bases unmatched to any gene: 8. CDR3 length: 16 residues. The CDR3 reads CASSFELGQFQETQYF. In nucleotides, the CDR3 is TGTGCCAGCAGCTTCGAACTGGGACAGTTCCAAGAGACCCAGTACTTC.

This clonotype was observed at least ten times. This chain links TRBV12-3 or TRBV12-4 with TRBJ1-2, with D perhaps TRBD1 (5 bases). This CDR3 is 14 amino acids long. Trimming removed 5 bases from V and 2 bases from J, with 12 bases in between. For the CDR3, the DNA is TGTGCCAGCAGTCCCCCCGGGACGAACTATGGCTACACCTTC. Protein sequence: CASSPPGTNYGYTF.

The genes are TRBV12-3 or TRBV12-4 and TRBJ2-5; 8 bases match TRBD2. CDR3 size: 17 residues. V shed 7 bases, J shed 0 bases, and the junction held 13 bases outside the gene matches. As DNA, the CDR3 is TGTGCCAGCACCTCCCAGCCCGGGGGGGCCAACCAAGAGACCCAGTACTTC. It translates to CASTSQPGGANQETQYF.

This clonotype was seen a handful of times. The chain employs TRBV5-5 and TRBJ2-5; 8 bases match TRBD1. The germline CDR1 and CDR2 sequences are SGHKS and YYEKEE (reference sequence). There are 17 residues in the CDR3. J lost 1 base, V lost 0 bases, and 8 bases had no gene match. The DNA for the CDR3 is TGTGCCAGCAGCTTGGTATGGGGGCAGGGGGCCCAAGAGACCCAGTACTTC. Protein: CASSLVWGQGAQETQYF.

This chain links TRBV5-1 with TRBJ2-7; 9 bases agree with TRBD1. The CDR3 is 15 residues long. J gave up 6 bases and V 2 bases, and 9 bases lay outside the gene matches. Per germline, CDR1 SGHRS and CDR2 YFSETQ. The CDR3 bases are TGCGCCAGCAGCTTCGGGGACAGGGACCTCCTCGAGCAGTACTTC. It encodes CASSFGDRDLLEQYF.

The genes are TRBV6-4 and TRBJ2-7; 9 positions match TRBD2. The CDR3 extends over 15 amino acids. The germline V gene encodes CDR1 MRHNA and CDR2 SNTAGT. With V trimmed by 3 bases and J by 4 bases, 7 bases remained unmatched. The CDR3: CASSESSGVTYEQYV. The CDR3 nucleotides are TGTGCCAGCAGTGAATCTAGCGGGGTAACGTACGAGCAGTACGTC.

This clonotype was counted a few times. The chain recombines TRBV7-2 with TRBJ2-5; no definite D call. The germline V gene encodes CDR1 SGHTA and CDR2 FQGNSA. The CDR3 runs 11 residues. Trimming shortened V by 7 bases and J by 13 bases, and 16 bases separated the two germline ends. The chain's CDR3 is CASTSSDLLYF. CDR3 nucleotide sequence: TGTGCCAGCACCTCGTCGGACCTCTTGTACTTC.

The V and J genes are TRBV6-5 and TRBJ2-7; 8 positions match TRBD1. The germline V gene has CDR1 MNHEY and CDR2 SVGAGI. V trimming: 0 bases; J trimming: 3 bases; junction bases outside the gene matches: 4. This CDR3 region has 15 residues. The CDR3 nucleotides are TGTGCCAGCAGTTACTCGGACAGGGTTCACTACGAGCAGTACTTC. This encodes CASSYSDRVHYEQYF.

The rearrangement links TRBV5-5 to TRBJ1-2; no clear D. The CDR3 consists of 11 residues. CDR1 SGHKS and CDR2 YYEKEE come from the germline V gene (reference sequence). Trimming removed 4 bases from V and 7 bases from J, with 8 bases in between. The CDR3 DNA reads as TGTGCCAGCAGCCGGAGGGCTGGCTACACCTTC. Residues: CASSRRAGYTF.

This clonotype came up a few times. This chain links TRBV28 with TRBJ2-1; 9 positions match TRBD1. From germline, CDR1 is MDHEN and CDR2 SYDVKM. The V and J ends lost 2 bases and 6 bases, in that order; junction bases with no gene match: 17. The CDR3 runs 19 residues. The CDR3 loop is CASSLGVLLPGQGINEQFF. The CDR3 DNA sequence: TGTGCCAGCAGTTTAGGAGTACTACTACCGGGACAGGGAATCAATGAGCAGTTCTTC.

The table lists this clonotype with a few counts. The chain links TRBV20-1 to TRBJ2-5; 12 bases align to TRBD2. CDR1 and CDR2 from the germline V gene are DFQATT and SNEGSKA (reference sequence). This CDR3 region has 19 residues. Trimming took 4 bases from V and 2 from J; bases not matched to a gene: 17. DNA for the CDR3: TGCAGTGCTAAGTGGCCTCTAGCGGGGGGGCACTTGGGACAAGAGACCCAGTACTTC. The encoded protein is CSAKWPLAGGHLGQETQYF.

This clonotype was counted between two and nine times. V and J are TRBV12-3 or TRBV12-4 and TRBJ2-3, with 7 positions matching TRBD2. The V and J ends lost 5 bases and 0 bases, in that order; junction bases with no gene match: 5. This CDR3 is 15 amino acids long. CDR3 sequence: CASSQTSLSTDTQYF. The CDR3 coding sequence is TGTGCCAGCAGTCAGACTAGCTTAAGCACAGATACGCAGTATTTT.

This clonotype has only a few counts. The rearrangement uses TRBV12-3 or TRBV12-4 and TRBJ2-1, with D perhaps TRBD2 (6 bases). There are 13 residues in the CDR3. Trimming shortened V by 5 bases and J by 9 bases, and 14 bases separated the two germline ends. Here the CDR3 reads CASSPRVEGEQFF. Written as DNA, the CDR3 is TGTGCCAGCAGTCCCAGGGTGGAGGGTGAGCAGTTCTTC.

This clonotype was recorded only once. The junction differs from germline at one of its ends, possibly a read error. The genes are TRBV5-6 and TRBJ2-7; 8 bases map to TRBD1. CDR3 length equals 13 residues. Germline V lookup: CDR1 SGHDT, CDR2 YYEEEE. CDR3 amino acids: CASRSNRGYGQYF. The CDR3 DNA sequence: TGTGCCAGCAGGAGTAACAGGGGGTACGGGCAGTACTTC.

At least ten counts were recorded for this clonotype. The V call is TRBV20-1, the J call TRBJ2-3; a weak D match, TRBD2 (6 bases). The CDR3 contains 16 residues. Germline-derived CDR1 and CDR2 are DFQATT and SNEGSKA (reference sequence). Trimming shortened V by 6 bases and J by 1 base, and 20 bases separated the two germline ends. The chain's CDR3 is CSATGESGYGTDTQYF. The CDR3 nucleotides read TGCAGTGCCACGGGGGAATCGGGCTACGGCACAGATACGCAGTATTTT.

There are many counts of this clonotype. The CDR3 DNA reads as TGCAGCGTCCTCGACAAGAATGGCTACACCTTC. This encodes CSVLDKNGYTF. The genes are TRBV29-1 and TRBJ1-2; D remains unclear. Germline values: CDR1 SQVTM, CDR2 ANQGSEA. The germline V and J ends were trimmed by 6 bases and 6 bases, with 11 bases remaining between them. The CDR3 loop spans 11 amino acids.

The chain has TRBV28 and TRBJ2-1; TRBD2 agrees at 8 bases. The V gene's germline CDR1 is MDHEN and CDR2 SYDVKM. CDR3 length: 16 amino acids. V trimming: 5 bases; J trimming: 6 bases; junction bases outside the gene matches: 12. The CDR3 DNA reads TGTGCCAGCAGTCCCCCCCCGGGGCTAGCGGGCAATGAGCAGTTCTTC. Translated, it gives CASSPPPGLAGNEQFF.

The V and J genes are TRBV20-1 and TRBJ1-5, with a tentative D call TRBD1 (6 bases). The CDR3 sequence is 13 residues long. Trimming took 8 bases from V and 3 from J, leaving 14 bases between them. Germline CDR1 DFQATT, CDR2 SNEGSKA (reference sequence). The CDR3 bases are TGCAGTATAAAAGGACAGCACAATCAGCCCCAGCATTTT. It codes for CSIKGQHNQPQHF.

This clonotype turned up a few times. The CDR3 DNA sequence: TGCGCCAGCAGTGAGACCGGGACAGAAGAGACCCAGTACTTC. It codes for CASSETGTEETQYF. The chain is built from TRBV10-1 and TRBJ2-5, with 7 bases lining up with TRBD1. Trimming cost V 2 bases and J 3 bases; bases outside gene matches: 3. Germline values: CDR1 WNHNN, CDR2 SYGVQD (reference sequence). The CDR3 covers 14 residues.

This clonotype was detected a few times. The V and J genes are TRBV12-3 or TRBV12-4 and TRBJ2-1, with D tentatively TRBD2 (6 bases). The CDR3 is made up of 15 amino acids. V was clipped by 3 bases and J by 6 bases, with 15 bases between them. In DNA, the CDR3 is TGTGCCAGCAGTTTCCCCGGGACTGGGTCCAATGAGCAGTTCTTC. It translates to CASSFPGTGSNEQFF.

This clonotype was recorded many times. The rearrangement links TRBV30 to TRBJ2-7; 7 bases fit TRBD1. Trimming cost V 4 bases and J 0 bases; bases outside gene matches: 3. The CDR3 contains 13 residues. Germline CDR1 GTSNPN, CDR2 SVGIG (reference sequence). The CDR3 here is CAWTGTVSYEQYF. For the CDR3, the DNA is TGTGCCTGGACCGGGACAGTCTCCTACGAGCAGTACTTC.

This clonotype came up many times. The chain carries TRBV4-2 and TRBJ2-1; D gene ambiguous. V lost 1 base and J 0 bases, leaving 7 bases between the germline ends. The CDR3 runs to 15 residues. CDR1 and CDR2 from the germline V gene are LGHNA and YNFKEQ. In DNA form, the CDR3 reads TGTGCCAGCAGCCAAGTTGGTTTCTCCTACAATGAGCAGTTCTTC. Protein sequence: CASSQVGFSYNEQFF.

This chain connects TRBV12-3 or TRBV12-4 to TRBJ1-1; perhaps TRBD1 as D (6 bases). V lost 6 bases and J lost 11, with 16 bases in between. This CDR3 has 12 amino acids. The CDR3 nucleotides are TGTGCCAGCAGCCAGAGGGACATGGGGGCTTTCTTT. Protein sequence: CASSQRDMGAFF.